These 18 T cell receptor beta chains originate from one sample sequenced in a study of blood T cell repertoires in COVID-19. Generated by immunoSEQ multiplex PCR, the TCRdb table keeps only in-frame clones and is missing some. The table includes almost 500,000 clones, 70% to 90% detected once. Sequenced: PBMCs or T cells enriched from blood (not recorded which). The receptor source for this set is a woman between 55 and 75 years old who had recovered from COVID-19.

The rearrangement joins TRBV9 to TRBJ2-1, with 10 nucleotides matching TRBD2. This CDR3 has 15 amino acids. The ends lost 5 bases at V and 4 bases at J; junction bases unmatched: 6. CDR1 is SGDLS, CDR2 YYNGEE, per germline. Here the CDR3 DNA reads TGTGCCAGCAGTCATAGCGGGGGGCCTTACAATGAGCAGTTCTTC. Protein product: CASSHSGGPYNEQFF.

The V call is TRBV4-1, the J call TRBJ1-6, with TRBD1 identical over 10 bases. Germline loops: CDR1 MGHRA, CDR2 YSYEKL. The CDR3 totals 16 residues. V shed 6 bases, J shed 7 bases, and the junction held 9 bases outside the gene matches. The CDR3 sequence: CASRPGQGGNNSPLHF. The DNA of the CDR3 is TGCGCCAGCAGACCCGGACAGGGGGGGAACAATTCACCCCTCCACTTT.

To note about this clone: The identical CDR3 is also encoded by other nucleotide sequences in the sample. The chain joins TRBV5-1 to TRBJ1-3; TRBD1 aligns across 9 bases. CDR1 is SGHRS and CDR2 is YFSETQ in the germline V gene. The CDR3 has 15 residues. J lost 2 bases, V lost 4 bases, and 4 bases had no gene match. For the CDR3, the DNA is TGCGCCAGCAGCCCCGGACAGGGGCCTGGAAACACCATATATTTT. Translating gives CASSPGQGPGNTIYF.

The rearrangement joins TRBV6-5 to TRBJ2-5; 8 bases fit TRBD1. The germline V gene encodes CDR1 MNHEY and CDR2 SVGAGI. Trimming cost V 7 bases and J 1 base; bases outside gene matches: 5. The CDR3 is made up of 14 amino acids. The CDR3 loop is CASTRTGPQETQYF. The CDR3, as DNA: TGTGCCAGCACCCGGACAGGGCCCCAAGAGACCCAGTACTTC.

V and J are TRBV2 and TRBJ1-6; the match to TRBD1 covers 8 bases. The length of the CDR3 is 16 residues. Germline CDR1 is SNHLY and CDR2 is FYNNEI. J lost 7 bases, V lost 6 bases, and 11 bases had no gene match. DNA for the CDR3: TGTGCCAGCAGACTAAGACCGGGACAGGAAAATTCACCCCTCCACTTT. Its protein is CASRLRPGQENSPLHF.

The genes are TRBV5-1 and TRBJ2-6; maybe TRBD1 (6 bases). Trimming stripped 1 base from V and 0 bases from J, with 11 bases between. CDR3 length: 17 amino acids. Per germline, CDR1 SGHRS and CDR2 YFSETQ. The CDR3 DNA is TGCGCCAGCAGCTTGTTACAGGGCCTCTCTGGGGCCAACGTCCTGACTTTC. Residues: CASSLLQGLSGANVLTF.

CDR3 amino acids: CASGREGMNGYTF. In DNA, the CDR3 is TGTGCCAGTGGGAGGGAGGGCATGAATGGCTACACCTTC. This chain joins TRBV2 and TRBJ1-2; D is uncertain. Trimming removed 9 bases from V and 6 bases from J, with 17 bases in between. Per the germline V gene, CDR1 is SNHLY and CDR2 is FYNNEI. The CDR3 extends over 13 amino acids.

The chain carries TRBV28 and TRBJ1-1, with D unresolved. V lost 8 bases and J 5 bases, leaving 18 bases between the germline ends. The CDR3 consists of 14 residues. Germline V CDR1 and CDR2: MDHEN, SYDVKM. CDR3 nucleotides: TGTGCCAGCTCCCCCCGAGGTATGAGAACTGAAGCTTTCTTT. Its translation is CASSPRGMRTEAFF.

The V gene is TRBV30, the J gene TRBJ1-2; 7 bases are a match to TRBD1. Trimming removed 0 bases from V and 8 bases from J; junction bases left unmatched: 9. Germline CDR1 is GTSNPN and CDR2 is SVGIG (reference sequence). The CDR3 is made up of 14 amino acids. CDR3 amino acids: CAWSVSMTGRGYTF. The DNA for the CDR3 is TGTGCCTGGAGTGTCTCCATGACAGGGCGCGGCTACACCTTC.

The V gene is TRBV7-8, the J gene TRBJ2-6; possibly TRBD1 for D (5 bases). The V and J ends lost 5 bases and 0 bases respectively, with 11 bases between them. This CDR3 is 16 amino acids long. Per germline, CDR1 SGHVS and CDR2 FQNEAQ. DNA of the CDR3: TGTGCCAGCAGCCCGGACACAAACTCTGGGGCCAACGTCCTGACTTTC. Its protein product is CASSPDTNSGANVLTF.

The V call is TRBV25-1, the J call TRBJ1-6; D is possibly TRBD1 (5 bases). Germline values: CDR1 MGHDK, CDR2 SYGVNS. The CDR3 runs 13 residues. V lost 1 base, J lost 12 bases, and 10 bases lay in between. The CDR3 protein is CASSEWEGRPLHF. The CDR3 DNA sequence: TGTGCCAGCAGTGAATGGGAGGGACGACCCCTCCACTTT.

The chain combines TRBV7-2 with TRBJ2-3; TRBD2 aligns across 9 bases. CDR1 and CDR2 from the germline V gene are SGHTA and FQGNSA. The V and J ends lost 5 bases and 4 bases, in that order; junction bases with no gene match: 10. The CDR3 loop spans 16 amino acids. The CDR3 DNA follows: TGTGCCAGCAGCGGTTGGGCGGGGGGGTATGCAGATACGCAGTATTTT. It encodes CASSGWAGGYADTQYF.

The chain is built from TRBV7-9 and TRBJ2-7, with TRBD1 identical over 8 bases. This CDR3 spans 15 amino acids. Germline V gene lookup returns CDR1 SEHNR and CDR2 FQNEAQ (reference sequence). The junction had 6 bases not matched to a gene; V was cut back by 5 bases and J by 0 bases. The CDR3 DNA reads as TGTGCCAGCAGCCCCCGACAGGGGAGCTCCTACGAGCAGTACTTC. Amino acid sequence: CASSPRQGSSYEQYF.

This chain joins TRBV5-6 and TRBJ1-6, with unresolved D. Trimming removed 4 bases from V and 9 bases from J, with 17 bases in between. Germline CDR1 is SGHDT and CDR2 is YYEEEE. The CDR3 contains 15 residues. The CDR3 is CASSPRASLLSPLHF. Here the CDR3 DNA reads TGTGCCAGCAGCCCGCGGGCCAGCCTCCTTTCACCCCTCCACTTT.

This CDR3 is CASSPDRASYEQYF. The CDR3 nucleotides read TGTGCCAGCTCACCAGACAGGGCATCCTACGAGCAGTACTTC. V is TRBV18 and J is TRBJ2-7, with 7 bases lining up with TRBD1. With V trimmed by 2 bases and J by 1 base, 2 bases remained unmatched. The CDR3 contains 14 residues. From germline, CDR1 is KGHSH and CDR2 LQKENI. Looking up the rest from reference TRBV18 and TRBJ2-7 gives the full variable domain: NAGVMQNPRHLVRRRGQEARLRCSPMKGHSHVYWYRQLPEEGLKFMVYLQKENIIDESGMPKERFSAEFPKEGPSILRIQQVVRGDSAAYFCASSPDRASYEQYFGPGTRLTVT.

V and J are TRBV4-1 and TRBJ1-5; TRBD1 matches 8 bases. V lost 0 bases, J lost 5 bases, and 3 bases stayed unmatched. The CDR3 length is 15 residues. Germline CDR1 MGHRA, CDR2 YSYEKL. The CDR3 sequence is CASSQDPTGDQPQHF. In DNA, the CDR3 is TGCGCCAGCAGCCAAGACCCGACAGGGGATCAGCCCCAGCATTTT.

This chain connects TRBV4-2 to TRBJ1-5; the D is unclear. CDR3 length equals 14 residues. V lost 8 bases and J 7 bases, leaving 18 bases between the germline ends. Looked up from germline, CDR1 is LGHNA and CDR2 is YNFKEQ. As DNA, the CDR3 is TGTGCCAGCCTAAAGAGGGAAGGGTTCCAGCCCCAGCATTTT. It translates to CASLKREGFQPQHF.

The chain employs TRBV7-9 and TRBJ1-4; TRBD1 agrees at 8 bases. This CDR3 is built from 13 residues. After removal of 5 bases from V and 7 bases from J, the junction contained 3 bases not matched to a gene. Germline values: CDR1 SEHNR, CDR2 FQNEAQ (reference sequence). CDR3 in DNA: TGTGCCAGCAGCGGACAGGGTGGTGAAAAACTGTTTTTT. Its protein is CASSGQGGEKLFF.